The entry below describes one TCR beta chain. Its target is unknown. The data stem from a study of T cells expressing NK-cell markers. Study-wide context: Obtained from sorted CD3+CD56+NKG2C+, CD3+CD56+NKG2C- and CD3+CD56-NKG2C+ T cells were the TCR beta repertoires. The eight sequenced donors comprised seven who were HCMV-seropositive and one who was seronegative.

The germline gives CDR1 KGHDR, CDR2 SFDVKD. The CDR3 is 12 amino acids. General study points: What remained unclear was the HCMV specificity of expanded NKG2C+ T cell clones.

5'RACE template switching built TCR beta cDNA with unique molecular identifiers. TCRdb reprocessed the 5' RACE reads and keeps a single row for each CDR3 protein, giving no DNA. The ten top clones account for 12%, within a sample of 120,000 to 150,000 distinct CDR3 sequences. The sequenced sample consisted of blood T cells: a sorted CD56 or NKG2C T cell subset, CD4+ or CD8+ T cells, or bulk PBMC T cells (not recorded which). This chain links TRBV24-1 with TRBJ2-5; the D gene TCRdb calls, TRBD2, cannot be checked with no DNA. The receptor comes from a man younger than 30 in good health. CDR3 region: CATRPSTGPQYF.